The 22 T cell receptor beta chains listed next were all sequenced from one sample in a study. Amplification of TRBV12-4/TRBJ1-2 clonotypes used adaptor-ligated barcode primers. In TCRdb, the multiplex PCR reads were re-called with MiXCR into one record per CDR3 protein. Altogether over a thousand distinct CDR3 sequences are present, about 6.3% being singletons, with the ten largest covering less than 8.5%. Sequenced sample: naive CD4+ T cells sorted from blood. Described subset: naive CD4+ T cells, CD4+CD45RA+CD25-. These receptors originate from a female donor with breast cancer.

Sample share makes this clonotype medium-sized. The V call is TRBV12-3 or TRBV12-4, the J call TRBJ1-2; D possibly corresponds to TRBD1 (5 bases). This CDR3 has 15 residues. The V and J ends lost 7 bases and 5 bases respectively, with 20 bases between them. The CDR3 protein is CASTHGREGLYGYTF. The CDR3 nucleotides are TGTGCCAGCACGCACGGGCGGGAGGGGCTATATGGCTACACCTTC.

Sample share makes this clonotype large (0.1 to 1%). This chain connects TRBV12-3 or TRBV12-4 to TRBJ1-2; no definite D call. V lost 4 bases, J lost 7 bases, and 13 bases lay in between. CDR3 length: 13 amino acids. The chain's CDR3 is CASSYKESGGYTF. The CDR3 nucleotides are TGTGCCAGCAGTTATAAGGAGTCGGGTGGCTACACCTTC.

Judged by abundance, this clonotype is medium-sized. The chain has TRBV12-3 or TRBV12-4 and TRBJ1-2; D is unresolved. Deletions cut 6 bases from V and 5 bases from J, with 13 bases between. CDR3 size: 13 residues. DNA for the CDR3: TGTGCCAGCAGCCCGGGAGCGCGTTATGGCTACACCTTC. This sequence encodes CASSPGARYGYTF.

By share, this clonotype ranks as large. The CDR3 loop is CASSNVPTDHYGYTF. CDR3 DNA sequence: TGTGCCAGCAGCAACGTACCGACAGACCACTATGGCTACACCTTC. The gene calls are TRBV12-3 or TRBV12-4 and TRBJ1-2, with a tentative D call TRBD1 (5 bases). The CDR3 is 15 amino acids. Trimming took off 6 bases at V and 3 bases at J, with 17 bases between the two ends.

By its share, this clonotype is medium-sized. V usage is TRBV12-3 or TRBV12-4 and J usage is TRBJ1-2; no reliable D call. This CDR3 has 15 amino acids. The germline V and J ends were trimmed by 6 bases and 0 bases, with 14 bases remaining between them. CDR3 sequence: CASSKGGIPNYGYTF. The CDR3 coding sequence is TGTGCCAGCAGCAAAGGAGGGATACCTAACTATGGCTACACCTTC.

By sample fraction, this clonotype is large (0.1 to 1%). The rearrangement links TRBV12-3 or TRBV12-4 to TRBJ1-2; perhaps TRBD1 as D (6 bases). V was cut by 1 base and J by 4 bases, with 10 bases left in between. The CDR3 runs to 14 residues. For the CDR3, the DNA is TGTGCCAGCAGTTTAGGGGACACCGCCTATGGCTACACCTTC. Protein sequence: CASSLGDTAYGYTF.

By its share, this clonotype is large. The chain recombines TRBV12-3 or TRBV12-4 with TRBJ1-2, with 7 bases that match TRBD1. The junction had 8 bases not matched to a gene; V was cut back by 5 bases and J by 2 bases. CDR3 length: 15 residues. In nucleotides, the CDR3 is TGTGCCAGCAGTCCCACGGACAGGACCAACTATGGCTACACCTTC. It specifies CASSPTDRTNYGYTF.

By share, this clonotype counts as large (0.1 to 1%). The genes are TRBV12-3 or TRBV12-4 and TRBJ1-2; D is unresolved. The length of the CDR3 is 12 residues. V was trimmed by 0 bases and J by 8 bases, leaving 7 bases between them. The CDR3, as DNA: TGTGCCAGCAGTTTAGCGACGGTCGGCTACACCTTC. Protein sequence: CASSLATVGYTF.

This clonotype is large by share. This sequence joins TRBV12-3 or TRBV12-4 and TRBJ1-2; 10 positions match TRBD1. There are 14 residues in the CDR3. V lost 2 bases and J lost 6; bases outside the gene matches: 3. In DNA, the CDR3 is TGTGCCAGCAGTTTACGTGGGACAGGGGATGGCTACACCTTC. Protein sequence: CASSLRGTGDGYTF.

V gene TRBV12-3 or TRBV12-4 combines with J gene TRBJ1-2, with D perhaps matching TRBD1 (5 bases). The V gene lost 4 bases and the J gene lost 0 bases, with 9 bases spanning the gap. The CDR3 extends over 14 amino acids. CDR3 nucleotides: TGTGCCAGCAGTTCAGCAGGGACTAACTATGGCTACACCTTC. It codes for CASSSAGTNYGYTF.

This clonotype is medium-sized in the sample. This chain connects TRBV12-3 or TRBV12-4 to TRBJ1-2; D call uncertain. V shed 7 bases and J shed 6 bases, with 15 bases lying between them. The CDR3 length is 13 residues. The chain's CDR3 is CASKPRAWDGYTF. The CDR3 region has the DNA TGTGCCAGCAAGCCTAGGGCCTGGGATGGCTACACCTTC.

This clonotype is classed as medium-sized. This sequence joins TRBV12-3 or TRBV12-4 and TRBJ1-2; no clear D. The CDR3 loop spans 13 amino acids. Trimming took off 6 bases at V and 4 bases at J, with 12 bases between the two ends. This CDR3 reads CASSPGVLYGYTF. The CDR3 nucleotides read TGTGCCAGCAGCCCTGGAGTCCTCTATGGCTACACCTTC.

This clonotype is large (0.1 to 1%). The chain carries TRBV12-5 and TRBJ1-2; D gene uncertain. Germline CDR1 is LGHNT and CDR2 is FRNRAP. The V and J ends lost 7 bases and 7 bases respectively, with 13 bases between them. The CDR3 contains 12 residues. The DNA of the CDR3 is TGTGCTAGTGCTCTGACCGGAGCTGGCTACACCTTC. This gives the protein CASALTGAGYTF.

By proportion, this clonotype is large. This chain connects TRBV12-3 or TRBV12-4 to TRBJ1-2; the D is unclear. The V and J ends lost 5 bases and 2 bases respectively, with 15 bases between them. This CDR3 has 15 amino acids. The CDR3 sequence: CASSLRPTANYGYTF. The CDR3 coding sequence is TGTGCCAGCAGTCTAAGACCCACCGCCAACTATGGCTACACCTTC.

This clonotype counts as large. The chain employs TRBV12-3 or TRBV12-4 and TRBJ1-2, with 7 bases identical to TRBD1. The V and J ends lost 4 bases and 6 bases, in that order; junction bases with no gene match: 5. The CDR3 contains 13 residues. The CDR3 region is CASSSGQRDGYTF. The CDR3 DNA sequence: TGTGCCAGCAGTTCGGGACAGAGGGATGGCTACACCTTC.

In its sample, this clonotype ranks as large. V gene TRBV12-3 or TRBV12-4 combines with J gene TRBJ1-2; 7 bases match TRBD1. There are 14 residues in the CDR3. V dropped 6 bases and J dropped 4; count of bases not matched to a gene: 8. The CDR3 DNA reads TGTGCCAGCAGCCCGGGACAGCGTGGCTATGGCTACACCTTC. Its translation: CASSPGQRGYGYTF.

This clonotype rates as medium-sized. The chain employs TRBV12-3 or TRBV12-4 and TRBJ1-2, with a possible D match to TRBD1 (5 bases). V was cut by 0 bases and J by 4 bases, with 21 bases left in between. The CDR3 is 18 residues long. CDR3 sequence (DNA): TGTGCCAGCAGTTTAGCCAGGGTCCCAATTAACTATGGCTATGGCTACACCTTC. This translates into CASSLARVPINYGYGYTF.

In its sample, this clonotype was seen once. The chain joins TRBV12-3 or TRBV12-4 to TRBJ1-2; 8 bases agree with TRBD1. V shed 5 bases and J 7 bases; nucleotides not matched to a gene: 6. There are 13 residues in the CDR3. Written as DNA, the CDR3 is TGTGCCAGCAGTCGGGGACAGGACTCTGGCTACACCTTC. Protein sequence: CASSRGQDSGYTF.

The genes are TRBV12-3 or TRBV12-4 and TRBJ1-2, with D hard to call. This CDR3 is built from 15 residues. The V and J ends lost 3 bases and 4 bases respectively, with 15 bases between them. DNA of the CDR3: TGTGCCAGCAGTTTGCTGGCAAGCGTGAGCTATGGCTACACCTTC. Residues: CASSLLASVSYGYTF.

By sample share, this clonotype is large (0.1 to 1%). V gene TRBV12-3 or TRBV12-4 combines with J gene TRBJ1-2; TRBD1 might be the D (6 bases). The CDR3 loop spans 13 amino acids. V gave up 4 bases and J gave up 4 bases, with 10 bases separating them. CDR3 amino acids: CASSSFRGYGYTF. In nucleotides, the CDR3 is TGTGCCAGCAGTTCGTTCAGGGGCTATGGCTACACCTTC.

Within the sample, this clonotype is large. This sequence joins TRBV12-3 or TRBV12-4 and TRBJ1-2; 7 positions agree with TRBD1. V lost 5 bases and J lost 7; bases outside the gene matches: 7. The CDR3 length is 13 residues. This chain's CDR3 is CASSTGTVSGYTF. CDR3 sequence (DNA): TGTGCCAGCAGTACCGGGACAGTTAGTGGCTACACCTTC.

The CDR3 spells CASRGTGSLGYTF. CDR3 sequence (DNA): TGTGCCAGCAGAGGGACAGGGTCTCTCGGCTACACCTTC. This chain joins TRBV12-3 or TRBV12-4 and TRBJ1-2, with TRBD1 matching over 9 bases. V lost 6 bases and J lost 8; bases outside the gene matches: 7. This CDR3 is 13 amino acids long.